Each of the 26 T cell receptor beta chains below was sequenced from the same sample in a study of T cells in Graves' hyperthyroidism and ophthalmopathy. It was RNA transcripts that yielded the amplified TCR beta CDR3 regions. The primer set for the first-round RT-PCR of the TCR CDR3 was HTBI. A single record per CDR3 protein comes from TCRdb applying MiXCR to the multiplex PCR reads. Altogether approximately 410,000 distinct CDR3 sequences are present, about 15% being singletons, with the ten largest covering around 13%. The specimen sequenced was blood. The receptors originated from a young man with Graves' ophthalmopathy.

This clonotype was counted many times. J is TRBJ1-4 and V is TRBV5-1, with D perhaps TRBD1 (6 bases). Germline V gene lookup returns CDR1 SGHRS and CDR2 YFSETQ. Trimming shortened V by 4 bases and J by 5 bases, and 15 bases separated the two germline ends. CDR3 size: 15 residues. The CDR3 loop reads CASSPRGTPNEKLFF. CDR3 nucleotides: TGCGCCAGCAGCCCGCGCGGGACACCGAATGAAAAACTGTTTTTT.

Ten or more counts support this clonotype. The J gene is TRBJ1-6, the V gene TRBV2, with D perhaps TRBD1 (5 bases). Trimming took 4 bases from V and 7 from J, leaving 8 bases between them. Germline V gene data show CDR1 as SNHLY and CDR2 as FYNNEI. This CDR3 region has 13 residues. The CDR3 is CASSGAGNSPLHF. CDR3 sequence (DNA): TGTGCCAGCAGTGGTGCAGGGAATTCACCCCTCCACTTT.

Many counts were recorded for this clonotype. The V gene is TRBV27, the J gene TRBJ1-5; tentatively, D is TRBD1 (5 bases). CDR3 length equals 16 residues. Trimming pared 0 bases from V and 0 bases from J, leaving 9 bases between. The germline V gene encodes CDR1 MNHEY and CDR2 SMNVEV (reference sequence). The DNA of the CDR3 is TGTGCCAGCAGTTTATCGGGGCAGGGTAGCAATCAGCCCCAGCATTTT. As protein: CASSLSGQGSNQPQHF.

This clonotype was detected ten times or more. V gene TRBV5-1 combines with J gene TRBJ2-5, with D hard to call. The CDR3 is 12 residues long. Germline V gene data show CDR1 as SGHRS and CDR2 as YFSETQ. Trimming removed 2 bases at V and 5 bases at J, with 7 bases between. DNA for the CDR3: TGCGCCAGCAGCTTCTCAGCGGAGACCCAGTACTTC. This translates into CASSFSAETQYF.

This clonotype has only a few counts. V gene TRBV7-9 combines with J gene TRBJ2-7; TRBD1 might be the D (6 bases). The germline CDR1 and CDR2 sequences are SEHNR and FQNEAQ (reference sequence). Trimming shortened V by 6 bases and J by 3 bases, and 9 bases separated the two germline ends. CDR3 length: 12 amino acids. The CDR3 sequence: CASRKDSYEQYF. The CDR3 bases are TGTGCCAGCAGGAAGGACAGCTACGAGCAGTACTTC.

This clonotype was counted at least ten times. CDR3 in amino acids: CASSFRSADTDTQYF. The CDR3 DNA is TGTGCCAGCAGCTTCCGCTCCGCGGACACAGATACGCAGTATTTT. The chain employs TRBV7-2 and TRBJ2-3; D is undetermined. Germline V gene lookup returns CDR1 SGHTA and CDR2 FQGNSA. This CDR3 comprises 15 residues. Trimming stripped 3 bases from V and 2 bases from J, with 12 bases between.

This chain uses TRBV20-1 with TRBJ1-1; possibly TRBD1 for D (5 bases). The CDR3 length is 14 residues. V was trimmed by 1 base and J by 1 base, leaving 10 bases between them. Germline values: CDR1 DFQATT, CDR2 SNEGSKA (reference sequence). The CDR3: CSARVGGGNTEAFF. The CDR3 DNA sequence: TGCAGTGCTAGAGTTGGGGGGGGGAACACTGAAGCTTTCTTT.

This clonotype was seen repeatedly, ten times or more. The CDR3 sequence: CSAIGGQTEAFF. The CDR3, as DNA: TGCAGTGCTATTGGGGGGCAGACTGAAGCTTTCTTT. The rearrangement uses TRBV20-1 and TRBJ1-1; perhaps TRBD1 as D (6 bases). The CDR3 runs 12 residues. In germline, CDR1 is DFQATT, CDR2 SNEGSKA (reference sequence). V dropped 4 bases and J dropped 5 bases, with 11 bases sitting between them.

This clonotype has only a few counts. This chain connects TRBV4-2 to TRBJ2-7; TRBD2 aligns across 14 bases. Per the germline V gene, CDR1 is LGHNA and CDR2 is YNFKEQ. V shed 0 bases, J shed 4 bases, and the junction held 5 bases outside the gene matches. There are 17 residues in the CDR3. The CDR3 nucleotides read TGTGCCAGCAGCCAAGATGCCGGGACTAGCGGGGGTTACGAGCAGTACTTC. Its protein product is CASSQDAGTSGGYEQYF.

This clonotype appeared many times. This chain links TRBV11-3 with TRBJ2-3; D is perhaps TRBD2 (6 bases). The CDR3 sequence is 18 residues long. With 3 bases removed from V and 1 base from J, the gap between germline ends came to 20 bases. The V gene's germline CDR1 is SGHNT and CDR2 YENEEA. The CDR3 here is CASSLYGGGPFGTDTQYF. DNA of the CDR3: TGTGCCAGCAGCTTGTACGGGGGAGGTCCTTTTGGCACAGATACGCAGTATTTT.

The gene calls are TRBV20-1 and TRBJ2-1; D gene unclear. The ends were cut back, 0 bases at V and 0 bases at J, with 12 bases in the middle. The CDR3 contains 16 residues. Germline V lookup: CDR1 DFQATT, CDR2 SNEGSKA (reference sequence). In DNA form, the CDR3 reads TGCAGTGCTAGAGATCGTGGCTCGAGCTCCTACAATGAGCAGTTCTTC. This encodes CSARDRGSSSYNEQFF.

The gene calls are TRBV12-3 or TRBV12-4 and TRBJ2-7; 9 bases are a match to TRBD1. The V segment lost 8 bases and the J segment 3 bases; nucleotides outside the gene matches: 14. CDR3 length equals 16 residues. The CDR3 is CASLLQAGQGVYEQYF. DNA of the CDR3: TGTGCCAGCCTACTTCAGGCGGGACAGGGAGTCTACGAGCAGTACTTC.

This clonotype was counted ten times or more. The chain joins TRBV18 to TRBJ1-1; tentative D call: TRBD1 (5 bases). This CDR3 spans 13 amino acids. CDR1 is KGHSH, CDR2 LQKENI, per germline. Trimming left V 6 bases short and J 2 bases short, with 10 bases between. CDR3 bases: TGTGCCAGCTCGGGACGGAGCAACACTGAAGCTTTCTTT. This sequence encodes CASSGRSNTEAFF.

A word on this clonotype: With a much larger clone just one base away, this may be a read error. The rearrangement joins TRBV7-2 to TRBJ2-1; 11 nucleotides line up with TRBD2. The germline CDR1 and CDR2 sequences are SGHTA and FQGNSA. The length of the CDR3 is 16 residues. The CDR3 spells CAISTKASGGSNEQFF. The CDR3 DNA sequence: TGTGCCATCAGCACCAAAGCTAGCGGGGGGAGCAATGAGCAGTTCTTC.

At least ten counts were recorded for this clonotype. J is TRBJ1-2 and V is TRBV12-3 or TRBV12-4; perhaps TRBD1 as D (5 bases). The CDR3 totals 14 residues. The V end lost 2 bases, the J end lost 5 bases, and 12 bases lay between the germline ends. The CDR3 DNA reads TGTGCCAGCAGTTTATACAGGAGAGGATATGGCTACACCTTC. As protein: CASSLYRRGYGYTF.

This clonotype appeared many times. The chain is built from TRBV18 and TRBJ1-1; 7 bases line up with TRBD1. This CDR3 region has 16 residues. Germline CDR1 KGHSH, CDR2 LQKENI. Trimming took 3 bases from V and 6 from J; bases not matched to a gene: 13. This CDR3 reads CASSPSTGTIMPEAFF. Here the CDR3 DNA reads TGTGCCAGCTCACCCTCGACAGGGACTATTATGCCTGAAGCTTTCTTT.

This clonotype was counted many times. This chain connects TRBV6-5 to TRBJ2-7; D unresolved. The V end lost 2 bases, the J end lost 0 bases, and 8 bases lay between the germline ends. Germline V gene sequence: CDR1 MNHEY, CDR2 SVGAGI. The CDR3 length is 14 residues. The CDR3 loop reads CASSYQLGSYEQYF. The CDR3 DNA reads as TGTGCCAGCAGTTACCAATTGGGCTCCTACGAGCAGTACTTC.

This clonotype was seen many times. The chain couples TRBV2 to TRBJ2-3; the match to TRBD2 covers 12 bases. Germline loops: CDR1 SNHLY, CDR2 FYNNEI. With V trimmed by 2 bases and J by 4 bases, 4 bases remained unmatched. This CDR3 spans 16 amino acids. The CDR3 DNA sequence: TGTGCCAGCAGTGAACGACTAGCGGGAGAGGCAGATACGCAGTATTTT. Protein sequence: CASSERLAGEADTQYF.

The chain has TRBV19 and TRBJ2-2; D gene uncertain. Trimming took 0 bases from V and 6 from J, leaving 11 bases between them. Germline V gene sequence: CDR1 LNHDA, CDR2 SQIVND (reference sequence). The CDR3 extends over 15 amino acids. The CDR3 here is CASSIDPVPPGELFF. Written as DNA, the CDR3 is TGTGCCAGTAGTATAGATCCCGTCCCGCCCGGGGAGCTGTTTTTT. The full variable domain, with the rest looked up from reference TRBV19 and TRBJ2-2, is DGGITQSPKYLFRKEGQNVTLSCEQNLNHDAMYWYRQDPGQGLRLIYYSQIVNDFQKGDIAEGYSVSREKKESFPLTVTSAQKNPTAFYLCASSIDPVPPGELFFGEGSRLTVL.

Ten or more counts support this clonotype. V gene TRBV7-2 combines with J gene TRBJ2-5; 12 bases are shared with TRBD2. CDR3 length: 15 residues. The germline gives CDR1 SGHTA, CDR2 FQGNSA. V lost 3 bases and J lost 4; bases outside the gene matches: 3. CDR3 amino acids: CASSFLGLAGETQYF. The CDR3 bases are TGTGCCAGCAGCTTTCTGGGACTAGCGGGAGAGACCCAGTACTTC. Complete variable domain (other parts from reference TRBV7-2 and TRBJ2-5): GAGVSQSPSNKVTEKGKDVELRCDPISGHTALYWYRQSLGQGLEFLIYFQGNSAPDKSGLPSDRFSAERTGGSVSTLTIQRTQQEDSAVYLCASSFLGLAGETQYFGPGTRLLVL.

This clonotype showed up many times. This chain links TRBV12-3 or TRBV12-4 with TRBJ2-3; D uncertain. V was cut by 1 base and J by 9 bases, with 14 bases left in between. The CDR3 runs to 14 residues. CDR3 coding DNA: TGTGCCAGCAGTTTAGGTTTTGACCTTGCCACGCAGTATTTT. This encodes CASSLGFDLATQYF.

In nucleotides, the CDR3 is TGTGCCAGCAGCTTAGTACTCCGATCTTCCATTAAGGGCATTAATTCACCCCTCCACTTT. This gives the protein CASSLVLRSSIKGINSPLHF. This chain links TRBV7-6 with TRBJ1-6; D is unresolved. The CDR3 spans 20 residues. CDR1 SGHVS and CDR2 FNYEAQ come from the germline V gene. V lost 1 base and J lost 6, with 25 bases in between.

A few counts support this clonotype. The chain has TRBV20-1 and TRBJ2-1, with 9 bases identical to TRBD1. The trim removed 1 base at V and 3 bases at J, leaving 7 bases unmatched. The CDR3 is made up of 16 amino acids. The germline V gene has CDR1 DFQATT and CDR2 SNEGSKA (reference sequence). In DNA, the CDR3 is TGCAGTGCTAGAGTCCGGGACAGGGAGGGCTACAATGAGCAGTTCTTC. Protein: CSARVRDREGYNEQFF.

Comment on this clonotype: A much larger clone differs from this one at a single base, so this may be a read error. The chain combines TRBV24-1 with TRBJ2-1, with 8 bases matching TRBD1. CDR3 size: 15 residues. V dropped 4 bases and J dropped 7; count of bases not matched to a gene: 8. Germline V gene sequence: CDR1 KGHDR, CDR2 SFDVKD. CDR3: CATSEGAGGWNEQFF. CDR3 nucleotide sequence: TGTGCCACCAGTGAAGGGGCAGGGGGCTGGAATGAGCAGTTCTTC.

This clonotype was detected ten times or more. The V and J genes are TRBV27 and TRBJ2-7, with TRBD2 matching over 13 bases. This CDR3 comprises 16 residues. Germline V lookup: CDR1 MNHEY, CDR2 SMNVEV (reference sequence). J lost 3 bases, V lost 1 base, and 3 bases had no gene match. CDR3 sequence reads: CASSLFGLAGVYEQYF. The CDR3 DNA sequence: TGTGCCAGCAGTTTATTCGGACTAGCGGGAGTCTACGAGCAGTACTTC.

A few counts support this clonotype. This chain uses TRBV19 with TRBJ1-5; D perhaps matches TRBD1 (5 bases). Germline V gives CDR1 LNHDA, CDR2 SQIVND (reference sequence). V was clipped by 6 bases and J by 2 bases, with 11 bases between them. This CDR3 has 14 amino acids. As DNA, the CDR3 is TGTGCCAGTAGCCAGACAGTGGGCAATCAGCCCCAGCATTTT. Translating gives CASSQTVGNQPQHF.